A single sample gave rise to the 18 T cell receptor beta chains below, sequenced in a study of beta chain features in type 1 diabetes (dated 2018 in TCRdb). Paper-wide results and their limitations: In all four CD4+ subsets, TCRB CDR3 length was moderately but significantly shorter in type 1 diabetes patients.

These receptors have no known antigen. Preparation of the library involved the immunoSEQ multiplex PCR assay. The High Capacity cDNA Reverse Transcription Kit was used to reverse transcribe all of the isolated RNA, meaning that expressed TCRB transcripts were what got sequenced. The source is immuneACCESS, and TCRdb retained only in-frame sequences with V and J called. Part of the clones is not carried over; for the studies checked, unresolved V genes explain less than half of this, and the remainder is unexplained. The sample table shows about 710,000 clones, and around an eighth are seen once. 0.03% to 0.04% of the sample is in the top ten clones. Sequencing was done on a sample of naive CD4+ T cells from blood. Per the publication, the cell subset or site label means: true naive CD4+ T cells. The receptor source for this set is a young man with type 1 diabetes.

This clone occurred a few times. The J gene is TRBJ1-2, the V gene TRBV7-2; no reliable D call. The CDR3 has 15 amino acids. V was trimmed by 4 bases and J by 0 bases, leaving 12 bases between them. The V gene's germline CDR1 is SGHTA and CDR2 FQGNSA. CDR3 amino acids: CASSSFKGTNYGYTF. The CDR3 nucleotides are TGTGCCAGCAGCTCGTTCAAAGGGACTAACTATGGCTACACCTTC. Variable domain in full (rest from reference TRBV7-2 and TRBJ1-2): GAGVSQSPSNKVTEKGKDVELRCDPISGHTALYWYRQSLGQGLEFLIYFQGNSAPDKSGLPSDRFSAERTGGSVSTLTIQRTQQEDSAVYLCASSSFKGTNYGYTFGSGTRLTVV.

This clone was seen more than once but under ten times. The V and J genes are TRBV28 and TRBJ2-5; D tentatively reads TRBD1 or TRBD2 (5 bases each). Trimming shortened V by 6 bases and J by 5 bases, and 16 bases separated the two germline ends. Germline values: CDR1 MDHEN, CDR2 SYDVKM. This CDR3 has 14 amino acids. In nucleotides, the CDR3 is TGTGCCAGCAGCATCCCCGCCGGGACCGAGACCCAGTACTTC. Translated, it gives CASSIPAGTETQYF. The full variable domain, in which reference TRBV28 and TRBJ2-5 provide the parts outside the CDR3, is DVKVTQSSRYLVKRTGEKVFLECVQDMDHENMFWYRQDPGLGLRLIYFSYDVKMKEKGDIPEGYSVSREKKERFSLILESASTNQTSMYLCASSIPAGTETQYFGPGTRLLVL.

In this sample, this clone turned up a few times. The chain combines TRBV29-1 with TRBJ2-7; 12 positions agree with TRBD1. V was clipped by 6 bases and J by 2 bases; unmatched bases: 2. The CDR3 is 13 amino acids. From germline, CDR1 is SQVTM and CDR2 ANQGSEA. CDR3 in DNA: TGCAGCGTGGGGACAGGGGGCCCCTACGAGCAGTACTTC. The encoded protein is CSVGTGGPYEQYF.

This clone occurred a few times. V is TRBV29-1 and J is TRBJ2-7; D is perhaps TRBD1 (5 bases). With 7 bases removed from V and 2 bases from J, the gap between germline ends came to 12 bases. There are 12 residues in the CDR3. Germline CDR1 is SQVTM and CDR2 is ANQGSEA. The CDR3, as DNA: TGCAGCGCAGGGTTCCCCCCCTACGAGCAGTACTTC. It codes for CSAGFPPYEQYF.

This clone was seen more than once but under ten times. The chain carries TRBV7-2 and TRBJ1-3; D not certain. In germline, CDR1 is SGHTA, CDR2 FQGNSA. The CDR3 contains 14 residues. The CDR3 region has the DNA TGTGCTACAGCCCCTGTGTACTCTGGAAACACCATATATTTT. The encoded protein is CATAPVYSGNTIYF.

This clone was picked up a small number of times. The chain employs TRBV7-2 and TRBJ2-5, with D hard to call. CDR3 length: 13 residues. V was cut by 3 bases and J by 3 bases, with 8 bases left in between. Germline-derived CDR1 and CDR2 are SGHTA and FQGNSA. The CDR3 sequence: CASSFTEKETQYF. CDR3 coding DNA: TGTGCCAGCAGCTTCACGGAAAAAGAGACCCAGTACTTC.

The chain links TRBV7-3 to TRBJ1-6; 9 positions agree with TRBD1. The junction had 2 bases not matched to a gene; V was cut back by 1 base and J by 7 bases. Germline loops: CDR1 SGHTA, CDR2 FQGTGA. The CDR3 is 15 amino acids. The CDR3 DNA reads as TGTGCCAGCAGCTTAAGGGGACAGGGCAATTCACCCCTCCACTTT. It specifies CASSLRGQGNSPLHF.

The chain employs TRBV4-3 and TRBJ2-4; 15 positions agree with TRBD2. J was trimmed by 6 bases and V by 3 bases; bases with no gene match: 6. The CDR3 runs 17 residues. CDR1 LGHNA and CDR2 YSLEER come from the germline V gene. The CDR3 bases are TGCGCCAGCAGCCAGATGGGACTAGCGGGGGGCCCAAACATTCAGTACTTC. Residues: CASSQMGLAGGPNIQYF.

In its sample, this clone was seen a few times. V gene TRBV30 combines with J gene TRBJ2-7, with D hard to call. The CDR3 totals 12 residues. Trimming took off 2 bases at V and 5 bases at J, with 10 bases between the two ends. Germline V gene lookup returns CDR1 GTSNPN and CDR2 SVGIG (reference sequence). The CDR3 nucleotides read TGTGCCTGGAGTTCAAACCGCCACGAGCAGTACTTC. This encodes CAWSSNRHEQYF.

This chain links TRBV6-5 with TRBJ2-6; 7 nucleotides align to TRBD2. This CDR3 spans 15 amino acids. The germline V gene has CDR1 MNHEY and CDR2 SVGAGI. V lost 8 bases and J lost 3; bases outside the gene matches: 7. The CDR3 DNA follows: TGTGCCAGCGGAACTTCGGGAGGTGGGGCCAACGTCCTGACTTTC. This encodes CASGTSGGGANVLTF.

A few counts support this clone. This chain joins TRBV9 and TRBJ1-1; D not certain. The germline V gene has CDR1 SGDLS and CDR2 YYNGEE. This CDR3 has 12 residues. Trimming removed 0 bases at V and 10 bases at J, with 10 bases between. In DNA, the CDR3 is TGTGCCAGCAGCGTAGAGGCGGGTAGAGCTTTCTTT. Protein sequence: CASSVEAGRAFF. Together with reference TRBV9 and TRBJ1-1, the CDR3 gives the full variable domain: DSGVTQTPKHLITATGQRVTLRCSPRSGDLSVYWYQQSLDQGLQFLIQYYNGEERAKGNILERFSAQQFPDLHSELNLSSLELGDSALYFCASSVEAGRAFFGQGTRLTVV.

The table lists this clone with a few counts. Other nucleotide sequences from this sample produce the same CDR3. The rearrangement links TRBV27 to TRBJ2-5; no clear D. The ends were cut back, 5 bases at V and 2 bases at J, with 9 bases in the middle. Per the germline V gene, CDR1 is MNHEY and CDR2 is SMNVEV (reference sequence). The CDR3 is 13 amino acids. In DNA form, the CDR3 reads TGTGCCAGCAGTCCAAGGGCGCAAGAGACCCAGTACTTC. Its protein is CASSPRAQETQYF.

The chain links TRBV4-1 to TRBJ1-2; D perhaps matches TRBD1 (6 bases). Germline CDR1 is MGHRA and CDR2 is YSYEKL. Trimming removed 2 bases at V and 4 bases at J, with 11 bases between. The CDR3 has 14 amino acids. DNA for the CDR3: TGCGCCAGCAGCCAACAAACAGGGCCCTATGGCTACACCTTC. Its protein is CASSQQTGPYGYTF.

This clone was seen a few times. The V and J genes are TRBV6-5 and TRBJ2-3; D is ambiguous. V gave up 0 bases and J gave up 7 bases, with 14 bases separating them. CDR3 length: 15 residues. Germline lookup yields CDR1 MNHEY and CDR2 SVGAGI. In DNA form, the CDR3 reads TGTGCCAGCAGTTACTCGTTTCTCCCTCCGTATACGCAGTATTTT. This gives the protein CASSYSFLPPYTQYF.

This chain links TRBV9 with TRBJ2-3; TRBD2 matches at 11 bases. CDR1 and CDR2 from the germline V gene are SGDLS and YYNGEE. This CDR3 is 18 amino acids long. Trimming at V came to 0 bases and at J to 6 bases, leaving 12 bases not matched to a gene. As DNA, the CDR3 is TGTGCCAGCAGCGTAGCGCCCCAGGGGACTAGCGGTTCCGATACGCAGTATTTT. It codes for CASSVAPQGTSGSDTQYF.

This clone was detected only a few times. The CDR3 DNA sequence: TGTGCCAGCAGCTCCCGGGACAGGGGATTCAATGAGCAGTTCTTC. It translates to CASSSRDRGFNEQFF. V and J are TRBV7-2 and TRBJ2-1, with TRBD1 identical over 10 bases. The germline gives CDR1 SGHTA, CDR2 FQGNSA. V was clipped by 4 bases and J by 6 bases; unmatched bases: 6. The CDR3 loop spans 15 amino acids.

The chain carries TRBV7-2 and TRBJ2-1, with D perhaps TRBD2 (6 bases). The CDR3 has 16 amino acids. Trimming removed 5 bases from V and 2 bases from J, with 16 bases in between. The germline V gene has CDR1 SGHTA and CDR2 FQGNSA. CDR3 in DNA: TGTGCCAGCAGCCGACAGTTAGCGGTCCCCTACAATGAGCAGTTCTTC. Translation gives CASSRQLAVPYNEQFF. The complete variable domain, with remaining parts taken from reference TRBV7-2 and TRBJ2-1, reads GAGVSQSPSNKVTEKGKDVELRCDPISGHTALYWYRQSLGQGLEFLIYFQGNSAPDKSGLPSDRFSAERTGGSVSTLTIQRTQQEDSAVYLCASSRQLAVPYNEQFFGPGTRLTVL.

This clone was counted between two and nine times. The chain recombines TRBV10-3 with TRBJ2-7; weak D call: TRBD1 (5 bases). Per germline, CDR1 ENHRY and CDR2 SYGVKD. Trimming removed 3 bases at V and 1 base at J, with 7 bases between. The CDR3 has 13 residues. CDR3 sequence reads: CAISDRDSYEQYF. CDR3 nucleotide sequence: TGTGCCATCAGTGACAGGGATTCCTACGAGCAGTACTTC.